The 8 T cell receptor beta chains given below trace back to one sample, sequenced in a study of T cell responses to AZD1222 COVID-19 vaccine. Here immunoSEQ multiplex PCR was the method, and the copy in TCRdb shows in-frame clones only, minus some. The repertoire has around 120,000 clones, more than 75% of them found once; the top ten carry 7.5%. The specimen comprised peripheral blood, sampled on day 0 of AZD1222 vaccination. The receptors stem from an adult in good health.

This clone was seen just once. The J gene is TRBJ1-1, the V gene TRBV18, with TRBD1 identical over 7 bases. Germline trimming cut 3 bases from V and 0 bases from J; bases unmatched to any gene: 4. The CDR3 extends over 15 amino acids. CDR1 KGHSH and CDR2 LQKENI come from the germline V gene. CDR3 nucleotides: TGTGCCAGCTCACCTGTAGACAGGGTGAACACTGAAGCTTTCTTT. This sequence encodes CASSPVDRVNTEAFF.

The rearrangement uses TRBV11-2 and TRBJ2-7, with D possibly being TRBD1 (6 bases). Germline CDR1 and CDR2: SGHAT and FQNNGV. Between the trimmed V and J ends, which lost 1 base and 0 bases, there was a span of 16 bases. CDR3 length equals 17 residues. The CDR3 nucleotides read TGTGCCAGCAGCTTAGTTCGAGGACAGCAGCCCTCCTACGAGCAGTACTTC. Translating it yields CASSLVRGQQPSYEQYF.

The gene calls are TRBV29-1 and TRBJ1-2; D is undetermined. Trimming stripped 7 bases from V and 4 bases from J, with 13 bases between. The CDR3 covers 12 residues. Germline CDR1 reads SQVTM; CDR2 reads ANQGSEA. The CDR3 loop reads CSADPPSYGYTF. In nucleotides, the CDR3 is TGCAGCGCCGACCCACCTAGCTATGGCTACACCTTC.

This chain links TRBV5-1 with TRBJ1-1, with D uncertain. The CDR3 runs 13 residues. V dropped 1 base and J dropped 3 bases, with 7 bases sitting between them. Germline CDR1 reads SGHRS; CDR2 reads YFSETQ. The CDR3, as DNA: TGCGCCAGCAGCTTGCTTCTCGACACTGAAGCTTTCTTT. It specifies CASSLLLDTEAFF.

The CDR3 is CASSLWGGQAVGSPLHF. In nucleotides, the CDR3 is TGTGCCAGCAGTTTATGGGGTGGGCAGGCGGTGGGTTCACCCCTCCACTTT. The chain couples TRBV28 to TRBJ1-6, with D uncertain. Looked up from germline, CDR1 is MDHEN and CDR2 is SYDVKM. Trimming stripped 0 bases from V and 9 bases from J, with 18 bases between. The CDR3 runs 17 residues.

The CDR3 loop is CASSLYIQTYEQYF. The DNA of the CDR3 is TGTGCCAGCAGTTTATACATCCAGACCTACGAGCAGTACTTC. This chain joins TRBV28 and TRBJ2-7; D is unresolved. The CDR3 contains 14 residues. Germline CDR1 is MDHEN and CDR2 is SYDVKM. The V gene lost 1 base and the J gene lost 2 bases, with 9 bases spanning the gap. The variable domain in full, completed from reference TRBV28 and TRBJ2-7, reads DVKVTQSSRYLVKRTGEKVFLECVQDMDHENMFWYRQDPGLGLRLIYFSYDVKMKEKGDIPEGYSVSREKKERFSLILESASTNQTSMYLCASSLYIQTYEQYFGPGTRLTVT.

The chain joins TRBV29-1 to TRBJ1-5; no clear D. This CDR3 has 13 residues. The germline V gene has CDR1 SQVTM and CDR2 ANQGSEA. The V and J ends lost 5 bases and 0 bases respectively, with 8 bases between them. The chain's CDR3 is CSVQDNSNQPQHF. In DNA, the CDR3 is TGCAGCGTTCAGGATAATAGCAATCAGCCCCAGCATTTT.

This chain uses TRBV28 with TRBJ2-3; TRBD2 matches 8 bases. This CDR3 is 14 amino acids long. In germline, CDR1 is MDHEN, CDR2 SYDVKM. V gave up 2 bases and J gave up 6 bases; unmatched junction bases: 4. CDR3 sequence reads: CASSLTGGDDTQYF. The CDR3, as DNA: TGTGCCAGCAGTTTAACGGGAGGGGATGATACGCAGTATTTT.